This TCR beta chain was documented in a study of blood T cell repertoires in COVID-19. Turning to the study itself: Acute and convalescent COVID-19 samples came from the United States, Italy and Spain. From T cells, B-cell-depleted T cells, or PBMCs came the material, which was cDNA or gDNA.

In germline, CDR1 is SGHTA, CDR2 FQGNSA. Trimming stripped 5 bases from V and 6 bases from J, with 18 bases between. The CDR3 is 15 residues long. Authors' processing steps: Counts of nucleated cells, estimated from reference gene primer amplification, were obtained. Assay used: immunoSEQ multiplex PCR; TCRdb lists only in-frame clones, some missing. V, J and clone size reflect that table, while D and trimming were determined from the DNA. The repertoire has 100,000 to 120,000 clones, 76% of them found once; the top ten carry about 3.7%. This receptor was obtained from a woman aged 80 or over with acute or convalescent COVID-19. The sequenced sample consisted of peripheral blood. The chain has TRBV7-2 and TRBJ2-3, with TRBD1 as a possible D gene (5 bases). The CDR3 bases are TGTGCCAGCAGCCTGTGGGCGGTAGCAGGGGATACGCAGTATTTT. It is translated as CASSLWAVAGDTQYF.